The 23 T cell receptor beta chains below come from one sample, sequenced in a study of cytomegalovirus exposure and HLA in healthy donors. Primers: 60 Vbeta forward and 13 Jbeta reverse. Profiling relied on immunoSEQ multiplex PCR, and the TCRdb table lists in-frame clones only, not all of them. Of approximately 100,000 clones in the sample, less than 80% are singletons; the top ten hold approximately 4%. Sequenced material: PBMCs. The receptors derive from a woman aged 40 to 50 in good health and CMV-seropositive.

The chain recombines TRBV27 with TRBJ1-3; D gene unclear. CDR3 length: 15 amino acids. Germline CDR1 reads MNHEY; CDR2 reads SMNVEV (reference sequence). V shed 1 base and J shed 0 bases, with 7 bases lying between them. CDR3 sequence (DNA): TGTGCCAGCAGTTTATACGGACTCTCTGGAAACACCATATATTTT. It codes for CASSLYGLSGNTIYF.

This clone was seen just once. The CDR3 DNA is TGTGCCAGCACCGAGGGGGAGGGGACGTCAAGCTACGAGCAGTACTTC. This gives the protein CASTEGEGTSSYEQYF. The chain joins TRBV6-6 to TRBJ2-7, with D perhaps matching TRBD2 (7 bases). Germline values: CDR1 MNHNY, CDR2 SVGAGI (reference sequence). V was pared by 7 bases and J by 3 bases, with 22 bases between. The CDR3 has 16 residues.

As regards this clone: An end of the junction does not agree with germline; a read error may underlie this. This sequence joins TRBV7-7 and TRBJ2-7; perhaps TRBD2 as D (6 bases). In germline, CDR1 is SSHAT, CDR2 FNYEAQ (reference sequence). The CDR3 runs to 14 residues. The chain's CDR3 is CASRTTGAPYEQYF. The CDR3 DNA sequence: TGTGCTAGCAGAACTACGGGAGCCCCCTACGAGCAGTACTTC.

The chain recombines TRBV29-1 with TRBJ1-3; D is unresolved. V dropped 2 bases and J dropped 0 bases, with 8 bases sitting between them. Germline V gene sequence: CDR1 SQVTM, CDR2 ANQGSEA. This CDR3 is built from 14 residues. The CDR3 here is CSVETSYSGNTIYF. CDR3 DNA: TGCAGCGTTGAAACGTCCTACTCTGGAAACACCATATATTTT.

This clone was seen a single time. The gene calls are TRBV7-6 and TRBJ2-7; TRBD2 agrees at 13 bases. Germline loops: CDR1 SGHVS, CDR2 FNYEAQ. After removal of 1 base from V and 0 bases from J, the junction contained 0 bases not matched to a gene. CDR3 length: 16 residues. CDR3 loop: CASSLGTSGGSYEQYF. The CDR3 DNA follows: TGTGCCAGCAGCTTAGGGACTAGCGGGGGCTCCTACGAGCAGTACTTC.

This clone occurred a few times. V gene TRBV11-2 combines with J gene TRBJ2-3; 9 bases are a match to TRBD2. This CDR3 has 16 amino acids. CDR1 and CDR2 from the germline V gene are SGHAT and FQNNGV. V shed 2 bases, J shed 4 bases, and the junction held 7 bases outside the gene matches. CDR3 nucleotides: TGTGCCAGCAGCTTAATAGGTGCGGGAGGGCCAGATACGCAGTATTTT. Translating it yields CASSLIGAGGPDTQYF.

The sample holds one count of this clone. The gene calls are TRBV5-1 and TRBJ2-3, with D possibly matching TRBD2 (6 bases). Trimming left V 4 bases short and J 4 bases short, with 19 bases between. The length of the CDR3 is 16 residues. The germline V gene has CDR1 SGHRS and CDR2 YFSETQ. CDR3 amino acids: CASSPGIAGMADTQYF. Written as DNA, the CDR3 is TGCGCCAGCAGCCCCGGTATCGCGGGAATGGCAGATACGCAGTATTTT.

The chain couples TRBV6-1 to TRBJ2-3; 8 bases line up with TRBD2. This CDR3 has 14 amino acids. J gave up 2 bases and V 5 bases, and 3 bases lay outside the gene matches. CDR1 is MNHNS and CDR2 is SASEGT in the germline V gene. Here the CDR3 reads CASSLAGLTDTQYF. In nucleotides, the CDR3 is TGTGCCAGCAGTTTAGCGGGGCTCACAGATACGCAGTATTTT.

The V gene is TRBV5-1, the J gene TRBJ2-1; 13 bases fit TRBD2. The ends lost 4 bases at V and 5 bases at J; junction bases unmatched: 6. Germline V gene data show CDR1 as SGHRS and CDR2 as YFSETQ. This CDR3 contains 16 residues. CDR3 region: CASSRTSGSWDNEQFF. For the CDR3, the DNA is TGCGCCAGCAGCCGGACTAGCGGGAGTTGGGACAATGAGCAGTTCTTC.

This clone was counted a few times. The J gene is TRBJ1-1, the V gene TRBV29-1; no clear D gene. The CDR3 is made up of 12 amino acids. V lost 6 bases to trimming and J lost 5 bases, with 13 bases between them. CDR1 and CDR2 (germline): SQVTM, ANQGSEA. CDR3 sequence reads: CSVEGEGTEAFF. CDR3 DNA sequence: TGCAGCGTGGAGGGTGAGGGAACTGAAGCTTTCTTT.

The genes are TRBV19 and TRBJ1-6, with D tentatively TRBD1 (6 bases). CDR1 is LNHDA, CDR2 SQIVND, per germline (reference sequence). With 6 bases removed from V and 11 bases from J, the gap between germline ends came to 17 bases. The CDR3 length is 14 residues. In DNA form, the CDR3 reads TGTGCCAGTAGCCCCCAAACAGGGTCGGCACCCCTCCACTTT. Protein product: CASSPQTGSAPLHF.

The J gene is TRBJ1-3, the V gene TRBV18, with D possibly being TRBD1 (6 bases). The germline V gene has CDR1 KGHSH and CDR2 LQKENI. Deletions cut 5 bases from V and 0 bases from J, with 11 bases between. The CDR3 contains 15 residues. CDR3 bases: TGTGCCAGCTCAGACGGGACAAGCTCTGGAAACACCATATATTTT. Protein sequence: CASSDGTSSGNTIYF. The full variable domain, in which reference TRBV18 and TRBJ1-3 provide the parts outside the CDR3, is NAGVMQNPRHLVRRRGQEARLRCSPMKGHSHVYWYRQLPEEGLKFMVYLQKENIIDESGMPKERFSAEFPKEGPSILRIQQVVRGDSAAYFCASSDGTSSGNTIYFGEGSWLTVV.

The chain uses TRBV6-5 and TRBJ2-2, with TRBD1 matching 7 bases. Germline V lookup: CDR1 MNHEY, CDR2 SVGAGI. This CDR3 comprises 14 residues. V shed 6 bases, J shed 5 bases, and the junction held 6 bases outside the gene matches. The DNA for the CDR3 is TGTGCCAGCAGGAACGGACAGGCGACCGGGGAGCTGTTTTTT. Translating gives CASRNGQATGELFF.

The chain joins TRBV28 to TRBJ1-2, with 10 bases lining up with TRBD1. V was pared by 1 base and J by 5 bases, with 4 bases of the junction left unmatched. This CDR3 has 15 residues. Germline assignment: CDR1 MDHEN and CDR2 SYDVKM. The CDR3 DNA reads as TGTGCCAGCAGTTTATTGACAGGGGGCAGGTATGGCTACACCTTC. This sequence encodes CASSLLTGGRYGYTF.

This clone came up once. The chain uses TRBV5-1 and TRBJ2-7; 15 bases align to TRBD2. CDR3 length: 16 residues. The germline V gene has CDR1 SGHRS and CDR2 YFSETQ. The J segment lost 5 bases and the V segment lost 4 bases, leaving 7 bases of the junction unmatched. The CDR3 sequence: CASSPGLAGGGDEQYF. The CDR3 coding sequence is TGCGCCAGCAGCCCGGGACTAGCGGGAGGAGGAGACGAGCAGTACTTC.

The V gene is TRBV5-1, the J gene TRBJ2-7; tentative D call: TRBD2 (6 bases). With 0 bases removed from V and 0 bases from J, the gap between germline ends came to 13 bases. CDR1 and CDR2 (germline): SGHRS, YFSETQ. The CDR3 has 16 residues. The CDR3 reads CASSLGFGGASYEQYF. CDR3 DNA sequence: TGCGCCAGCAGCTTGGGTTTCGGCGGGGCCTCCTACGAGCAGTACTTC.

This clone has only a few counts. The V gene is TRBV5-1, the J gene TRBJ1-1; 8 bases are shared with TRBD1. Unmatched junction bases numbered 6, after V lost 4 bases and J lost 1 base. CDR1 is SGHRS and CDR2 is YFSETQ in the germline V gene. The CDR3 loop spans 15 amino acids. CDR3 sequence: CASSHGQGRNTEAFF. CDR3 DNA sequence: TGCGCCAGCAGCCATGGACAGGGCCGGAACACTGAAGCTTTCTTT.

The chain links TRBV27 to TRBJ2-1; 10 bases line up with TRBD2. The CDR3 has 16 amino acids. Germline V gene lookup returns CDR1 MNHEY and CDR2 SMNVEV (reference sequence). J lost 0 bases, V lost 6 bases, and 5 bases had no gene match. CDR3 sequence (DNA): TGTGCCAGCAGGCAGGAGCGGGAGGGCTCCTACAATGAGCAGTTCTTC. Its protein product is CASRQEREGSYNEQFF.

This chain links TRBV10-3 with TRBJ1-2; possibly TRBD1 for D (5 bases). The CDR3 covers 14 residues. Deletions cut 0 bases from V and 7 bases from J, with 12 bases between. The germline V gene encodes CDR1 ENHRY and CDR2 SYGVKD. The CDR3 region has the DNA TGTGCCATCAGTGAGTCAAACAGGCCTCCTGGCTACACCTTC. This translates into CAISESNRPPGYTF.

The rearrangement joins TRBV2 to TRBJ2-2; 7 bases are shared with TRBD2. The V gene end was trimmed by 6 bases and the J gene end by 4 bases; junction bases not matched to a gene: 14. There are 17 residues in the CDR3. Germline V gives CDR1 SNHLY, CDR2 FYNNEI. The CDR3 nucleotides read TGTGCCAGCAGCTCCCCGACTAGCCCCAAGCCCACCGGGGAGCTGTTTTTT. It specifies CASSSPTSPKPTGELFF.

As DNA, the CDR3 is TGTGCCAGCAGCCTCCAGGAAGACACTGAAGCTTTCTTT. Translating gives CASSLQEDTEAFF. J is TRBJ1-1 and V is TRBV28; D gene uncertain. The ends were cut back, 6 bases at V and 3 bases at J, with 11 bases in the middle. Germline assignment: CDR1 MDHEN and CDR2 SYDVKM. The CDR3 is made up of 13 amino acids.

This chain joins TRBV7-6 and TRBJ2-5, with 10 bases that match TRBD1. Germline lookup yields CDR1 SGHVS and CDR2 FNYEAQ. The junction had 11 bases not matched to a gene; V was cut back by 5 bases and J by 5 bases. The CDR3 spans 16 residues. CDR3: CASSPRPTGGDETQYF. The CDR3 nucleotides read TGTGCCAGCAGCCCCAGGCCGACAGGGGGCGACGAGACCCAGTACTTC. The complete variable domain, with remaining parts taken from reference TRBV7-6 and TRBJ2-5, reads GAGVSQSPRYKVTKRGQDVALRCDPISGHVSLYWYRQALGQGPEFLTYFNYEAQQDKSGLPNDRFSAERPEGSISTLTIQRTEQRDSAMYRCASSPRPTGGDETQYFGPGTRLLVL.

There are a few counts of this clone. V gene TRBV5-1 combines with J gene TRBJ2-2, with D possibly TRBD1 on 5 matching bases. Germline assignment: CDR1 SGHRS and CDR2 YFSETQ. V dropped 4 bases and J dropped 1 base, with 11 bases sitting between them. This CDR3 has 15 residues. CDR3 loop: CASSQDTGNTGELFF. The CDR3, as DNA: TGCGCCAGCAGCCAAGACACAGGGAACACCGGGGAGCTGTTTTTT.